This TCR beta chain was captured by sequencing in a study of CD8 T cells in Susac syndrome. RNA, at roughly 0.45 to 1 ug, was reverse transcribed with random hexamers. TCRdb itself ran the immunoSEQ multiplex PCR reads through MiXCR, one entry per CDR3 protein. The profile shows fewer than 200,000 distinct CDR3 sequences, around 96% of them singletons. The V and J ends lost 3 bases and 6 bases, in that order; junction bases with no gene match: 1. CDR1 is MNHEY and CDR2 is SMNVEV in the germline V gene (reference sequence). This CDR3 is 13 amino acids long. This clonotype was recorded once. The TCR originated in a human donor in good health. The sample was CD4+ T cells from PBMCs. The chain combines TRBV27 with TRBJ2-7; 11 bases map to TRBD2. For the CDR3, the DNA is TGTGCCAGCAGTTTCCTAGCGGGAGGCGAGCAGTACTTC. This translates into CASSFLAGGEQYF.